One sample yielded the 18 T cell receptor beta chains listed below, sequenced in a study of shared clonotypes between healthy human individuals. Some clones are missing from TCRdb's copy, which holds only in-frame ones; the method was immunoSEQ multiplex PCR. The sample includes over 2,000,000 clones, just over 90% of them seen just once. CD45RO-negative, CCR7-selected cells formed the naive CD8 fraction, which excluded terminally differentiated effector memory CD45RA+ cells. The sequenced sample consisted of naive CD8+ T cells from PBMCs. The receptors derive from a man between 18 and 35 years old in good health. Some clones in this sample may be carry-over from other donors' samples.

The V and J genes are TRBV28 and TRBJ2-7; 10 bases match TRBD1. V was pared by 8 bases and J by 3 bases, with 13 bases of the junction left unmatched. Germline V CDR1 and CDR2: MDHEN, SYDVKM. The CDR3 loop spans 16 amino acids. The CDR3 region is CASSGTGVPSGYEQYF. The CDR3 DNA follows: TGTGCCAGCTCAGGGACAGGGGTCCCCTCGGGCTACGAGCAGTACTTC.

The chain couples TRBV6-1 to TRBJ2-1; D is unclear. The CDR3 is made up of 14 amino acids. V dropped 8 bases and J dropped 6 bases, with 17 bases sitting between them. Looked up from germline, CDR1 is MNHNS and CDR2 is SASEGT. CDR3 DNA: TGTGCCAGCGGGAATTTCGGCAGCCCCAATGAGCAGTTCTTC. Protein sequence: CASGNFGSPNEQFF.

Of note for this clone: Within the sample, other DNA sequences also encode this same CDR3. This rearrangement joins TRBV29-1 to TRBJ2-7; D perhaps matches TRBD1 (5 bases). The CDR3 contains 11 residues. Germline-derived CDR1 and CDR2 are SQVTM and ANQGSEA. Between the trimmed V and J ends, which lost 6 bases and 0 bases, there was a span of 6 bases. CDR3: CSVGVSYEQYF. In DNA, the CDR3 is TGCAGCGTAGGGGTCTCCTACGAGCAGTACTTC.

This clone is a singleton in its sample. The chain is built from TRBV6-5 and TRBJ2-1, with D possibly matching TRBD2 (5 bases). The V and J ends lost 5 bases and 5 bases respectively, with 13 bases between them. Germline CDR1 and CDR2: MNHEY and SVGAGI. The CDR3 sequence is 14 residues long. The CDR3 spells CASSLTNPHNEQFF. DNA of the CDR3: TGTGCCAGCAGTCTGACTAACCCCCACAATGAGCAGTTCTTC.

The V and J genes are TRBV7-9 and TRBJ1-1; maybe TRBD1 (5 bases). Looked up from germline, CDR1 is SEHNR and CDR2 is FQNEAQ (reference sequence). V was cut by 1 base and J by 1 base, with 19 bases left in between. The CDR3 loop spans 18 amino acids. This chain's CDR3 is CASSLGHVRVYSNTEAFF. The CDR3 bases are TGTGCCAGCAGCTTAGGTCACGTCAGGGTGTATTCGAACACTGAAGCTTTCTTT.

This CDR3 reads CASSVRLAGGTYEQYF. DNA of the CDR3: TGTGCCAGCAGCGTACGCCTAGCGGGAGGGACCTACGAGCAGTACTTC. The chain links TRBV7-2 to TRBJ2-7, with TRBD2 matching over 12 bases. V dropped 5 bases and J dropped 2; count of bases not matched to a gene: 7. The CDR3 contains 16 residues. CDR1 SGHTA and CDR2 FQGNSA come from the germline V gene. The whole variable domain, filled in from reference TRBV7-2 and TRBJ2-7, reads GAGVSQSPSNKVTEKGKDVELRCDPISGHTALYWYRQSLGQGLEFLIYFQGNSAPDKSGLPSDRFSAERTGGSVSTLTIQRTQQEDSAVYLCASSVRLAGGTYEQYFGPGTRLTVT.

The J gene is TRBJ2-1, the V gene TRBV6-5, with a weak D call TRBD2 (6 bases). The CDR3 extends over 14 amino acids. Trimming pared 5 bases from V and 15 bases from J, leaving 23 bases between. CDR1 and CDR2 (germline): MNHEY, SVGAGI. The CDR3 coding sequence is TGTGCCAGCAGTCTTACAACTCGGGACTCTCGACGGTTCTTC. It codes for CASSLTTRDSRRFF.

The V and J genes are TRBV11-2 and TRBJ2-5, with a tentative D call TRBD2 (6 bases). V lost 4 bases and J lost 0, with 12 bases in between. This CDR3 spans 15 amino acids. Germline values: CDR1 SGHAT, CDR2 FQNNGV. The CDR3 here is CASSSPRDYQETQYF. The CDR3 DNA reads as TGTGCCAGCAGCTCACCCCGGGACTACCAAGAGACCCAGTACTTC.

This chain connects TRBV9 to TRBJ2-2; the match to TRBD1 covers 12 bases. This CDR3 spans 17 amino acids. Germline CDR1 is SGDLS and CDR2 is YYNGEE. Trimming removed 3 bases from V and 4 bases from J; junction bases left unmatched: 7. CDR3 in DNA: TGTGCCAGCAGCGCCACCGGGACAGGGGGCAGCACCGGGGAGCTGTTTTTT. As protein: CASSATGTGGSTGELFF.

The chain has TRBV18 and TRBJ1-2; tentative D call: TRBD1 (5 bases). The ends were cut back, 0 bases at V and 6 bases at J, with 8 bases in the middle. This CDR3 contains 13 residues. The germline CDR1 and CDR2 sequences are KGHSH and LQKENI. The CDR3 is CASSPPLTDGYTF. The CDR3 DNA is TGTGCCAGCTCACCACCGCTGACAGATGGCTACACCTTC. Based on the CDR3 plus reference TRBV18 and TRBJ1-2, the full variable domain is NAGVMQNPRHLVRRRGQEARLRCSPMKGHSHVYWYRQLPEEGLKFMVYLQKENIIDESGMPKERFSAEFPKEGPSILRIQQVVRGDSAAYFCASSPPLTDGYTFGSGTRLTVV.

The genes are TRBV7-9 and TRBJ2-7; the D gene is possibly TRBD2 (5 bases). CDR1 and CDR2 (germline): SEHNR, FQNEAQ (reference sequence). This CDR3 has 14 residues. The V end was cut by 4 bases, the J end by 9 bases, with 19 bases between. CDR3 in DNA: TGTGCCAGCAGCTCCGGACTGACTTGGTATGTGCAGTACTTC. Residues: CASSSGLTWYVQYF.

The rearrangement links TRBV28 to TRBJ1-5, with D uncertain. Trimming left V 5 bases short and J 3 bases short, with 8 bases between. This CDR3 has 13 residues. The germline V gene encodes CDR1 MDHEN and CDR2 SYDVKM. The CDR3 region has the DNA TGTGCCAGCAGTCAAGGAAACAATCAGCCCCAGCATTTT. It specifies CASSQGNNQPQHF.

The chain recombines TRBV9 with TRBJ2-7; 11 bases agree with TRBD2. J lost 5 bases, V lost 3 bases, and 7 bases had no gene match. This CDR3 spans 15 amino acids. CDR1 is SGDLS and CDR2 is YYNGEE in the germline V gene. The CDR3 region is CASSATSGVPHEQYF. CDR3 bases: TGTGCCAGCAGCGCGACTAGCGGGGTTCCCCACGAGCAGTACTTC.

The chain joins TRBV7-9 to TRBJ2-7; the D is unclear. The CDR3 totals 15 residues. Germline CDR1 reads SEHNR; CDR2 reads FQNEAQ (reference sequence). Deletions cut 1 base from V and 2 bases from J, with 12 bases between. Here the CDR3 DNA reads TGTGCCAGCAGCTTAGGTCACTGGGATCCCTACGAGCAGTACTTC. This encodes CASSLGHWDPYEQYF.

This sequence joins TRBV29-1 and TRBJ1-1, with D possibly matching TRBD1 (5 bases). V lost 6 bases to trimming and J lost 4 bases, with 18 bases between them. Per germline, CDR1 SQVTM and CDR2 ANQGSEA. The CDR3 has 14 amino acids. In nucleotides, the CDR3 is TGCAGCGTCGGACACAGGTTACTGGGCACTGAAGCTTTCTTT. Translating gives CSVGHRLLGTEAFF.

The CDR3 nucleotides read TGTGCCAGCACCCAGGGCCCGGCCAATCAGCCCCAGCATTTT. Residues: CASTQGPANQPQHF. V is TRBV13 and J is TRBJ1-5; weak D call: TRBD1 (5 bases). In germline, CDR1 is PRHDT, CDR2 FYEKMQ (reference sequence). The CDR3 covers 14 residues. V was pared by 7 bases and J by 3 bases, with 13 bases between.

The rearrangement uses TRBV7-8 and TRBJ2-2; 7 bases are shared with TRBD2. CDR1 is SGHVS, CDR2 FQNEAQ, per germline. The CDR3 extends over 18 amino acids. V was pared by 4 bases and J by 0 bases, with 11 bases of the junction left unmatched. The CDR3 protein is CASSSPRSGDPNTGELFF. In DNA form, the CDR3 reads TGTGCCAGCAGCTCCCCCCGGAGCGGGGACCCGAACACCGGGGAGCTGTTTTTT. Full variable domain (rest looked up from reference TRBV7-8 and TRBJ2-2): GAGVSQSPRYKVAKRGQDVALRCDPISGHVSLFWYQQALGQGPEFLTYFQNEAQLDKSGLPSDRFFAERPEGSVSTLKIQRTQQEDSAVYLCASSSPRSGDPNTGELFFGEGSRLTVL.

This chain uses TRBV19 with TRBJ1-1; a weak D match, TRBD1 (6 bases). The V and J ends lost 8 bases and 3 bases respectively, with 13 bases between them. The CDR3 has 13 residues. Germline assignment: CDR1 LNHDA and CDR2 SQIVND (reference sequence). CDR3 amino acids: CASWGQAYTEAFF. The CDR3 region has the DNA TGTGCCAGTTGGGGGCAGGCCTACACTGAAGCTTTCTTT.